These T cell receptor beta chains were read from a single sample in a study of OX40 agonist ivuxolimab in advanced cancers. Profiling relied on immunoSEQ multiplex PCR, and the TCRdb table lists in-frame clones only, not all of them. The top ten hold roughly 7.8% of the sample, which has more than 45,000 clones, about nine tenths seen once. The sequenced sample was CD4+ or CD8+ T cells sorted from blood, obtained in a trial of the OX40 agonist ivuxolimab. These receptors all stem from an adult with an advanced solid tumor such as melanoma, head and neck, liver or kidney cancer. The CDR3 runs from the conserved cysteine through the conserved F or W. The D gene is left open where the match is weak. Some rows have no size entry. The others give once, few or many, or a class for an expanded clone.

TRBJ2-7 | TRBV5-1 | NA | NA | TGCGCCAGCAGCCTCGTGCCAGGGGCCTACGAGCAGTACTTC | CASSLVPGAYEQYF
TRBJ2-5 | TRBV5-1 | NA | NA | TGCGCCAGCAGCTTGGGGACTTTTCAAGAGACCCAGTACTTC | CASSLGTFQETQYF
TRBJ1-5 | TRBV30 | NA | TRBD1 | TGTGCCTGGAGTACGACAGGGAATCAGCCCCAGCATTTT | CAWSTTGNQPQHF
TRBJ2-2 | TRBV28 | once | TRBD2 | TGTGCCAGCAGTTTTGGCCGGACTAGCGGGAGAAATACCGGGGAGCTGTTTTTT | CASSFGRTSGRNTGELFF
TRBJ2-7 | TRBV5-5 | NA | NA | TGTGCCAGCAGCTTAGGACGGCGAAATTCCTACGAGCAGTACTTC | CASSLGRRNSYEQYF
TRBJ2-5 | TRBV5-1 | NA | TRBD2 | TGCGCCAGCAGCATCTCGACTAGCGGGGGAGAAGAGACCCAGTACTTC | CASSISTSGGEETQYF
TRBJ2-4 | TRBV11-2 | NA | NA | TGTGCCAGCAGTAGTCGGGCCAAAAACATTCAGTACTTC | CASSSRAKNIQYF
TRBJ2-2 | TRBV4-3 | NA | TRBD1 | TGCGCCAGCAGCCCCGAACAGGGGACCGGCGGGGAGCTGTTTTTT | CASSPEQGTGGELFF
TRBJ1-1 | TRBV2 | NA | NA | TGTGCCAGCAGTACTTTCGGGACGGAGACTGAAGCTTTCTTT | CASSTFGTETEAFF
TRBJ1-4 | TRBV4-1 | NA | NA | TGCGCCAGCAGCCAAGAGAAGAGGGGCCGGGTAGGAGAAAAACTGTTTTTT | CASSQEKRGRVGEKLFF
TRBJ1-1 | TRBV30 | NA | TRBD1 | TGTGCCTGGAGGGACTCCGGGACAGGGTCTAAAGCTTTCTTT | CAWRDSGTGSKAFF
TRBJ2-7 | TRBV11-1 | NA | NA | TGTGCCAGCAGCACTCATTTGGGGGAGTCCCACGAGCAGTACTTC | CASSTHLGESHEQYF
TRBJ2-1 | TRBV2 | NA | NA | TGTGCCAGCAGTGGAGATTACAATGAGCAGTTCTTC | CASSGDYNEQFF
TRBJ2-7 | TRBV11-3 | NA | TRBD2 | TGTGCCATCGGGACGGGAGGACTCGAGCAGTACTTC | CAIGTGGLEQYF
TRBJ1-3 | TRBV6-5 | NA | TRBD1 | TGTGCCAGCAGTTACACCCGGGACAGGAACACCATATATTTT | CASSYTRDRNTIYF
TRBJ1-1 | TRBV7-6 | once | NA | TGTGCCAGCAGCGCGGACAGTAACACTGAAGCTTTCTTT | CASSADSNTEAFF
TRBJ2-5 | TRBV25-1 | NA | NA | TGTGCCAGCAGTTACCCCGGACAAGAGACCCAGTACTTC | CASSYPGQETQYF
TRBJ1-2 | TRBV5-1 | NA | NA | TGCGCCAGCAGCGAGACAGGTTCGGGCTATGGCTACACCTTC | CASSETGSGYGYTF
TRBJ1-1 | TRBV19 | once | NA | TGTGCCAGTACACCCTGGGGGAACACTGAAGCTTTCTTT | CASTPWGNTEAFF
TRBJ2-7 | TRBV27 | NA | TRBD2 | TGTGCCAGCAGTAGCGGGGGGGCCTACGAGCAGTACTTC | CASSSGGAYEQYF
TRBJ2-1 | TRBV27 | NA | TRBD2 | TGTGCCAGCAGCATGGGGACTAACTCCTACAATGAGCAGTTCTTC | CASSMGTNSYNEQFF
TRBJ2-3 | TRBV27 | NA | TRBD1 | TGTGCCAGCAGCAAACAGGGGGGACGAACAGATACGCAGTATTTT | CASSKQGGRTDTQYF